This TCR beta chain was retrieved from a study of blood T cell repertoires in COVID-19. Whole-study context: Whether acute or convalescent, the COVID-19 samples came from the United States, Italy and Spain. The cDNA or gDNA used as material had been derived from T cells, B-cell-depleted T cells, or PBMCs.

Per the germline V gene, CDR1 is SGHRS and CDR2 is YFSETQ. V was cut by 0 bases and J by 1 base, with 10 bases left in between. This CDR3 comprises 15 residues. Under the authors' procedure: Nucleated cell number was recorded as an estimate derived from reference gene primer amplification. Method: immunoSEQ multiplex PCR; TCRdb's copy keeps in-frame clones and lacks some. The DNA was the basis for D and trimming; V, J and clone size are from that table. The sample holds roughly 300,000 clones; roughly 83% are singletons and the top ten take 1.5% to 2%. The sequence was collected from a woman in her forties or fifties with acute or convalescent COVID-19. This chain connects TRBV5-1 to TRBJ2-5; D is unresolved. The sample comprised peripheral blood. CDR3 DNA: TGCGCCAGCAGCTTGGATCCGGAGTCCCAAGAGACCCAGTACTTC. Translation: CASSLDPESQETQYF.